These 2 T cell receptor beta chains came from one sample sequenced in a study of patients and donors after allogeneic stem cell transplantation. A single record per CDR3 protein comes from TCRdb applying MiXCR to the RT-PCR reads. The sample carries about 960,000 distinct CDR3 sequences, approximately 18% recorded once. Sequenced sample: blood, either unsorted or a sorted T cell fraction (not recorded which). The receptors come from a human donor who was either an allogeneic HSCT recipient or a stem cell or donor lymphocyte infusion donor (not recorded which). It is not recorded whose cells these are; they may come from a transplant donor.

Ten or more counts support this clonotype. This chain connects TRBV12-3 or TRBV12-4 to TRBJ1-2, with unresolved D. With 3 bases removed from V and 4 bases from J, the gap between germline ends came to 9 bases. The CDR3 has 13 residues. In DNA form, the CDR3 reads TGTGCCAGCAGTTTGGGTCTGCTCTATGGCTACACCTTC. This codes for CASSLGLLYGYTF.

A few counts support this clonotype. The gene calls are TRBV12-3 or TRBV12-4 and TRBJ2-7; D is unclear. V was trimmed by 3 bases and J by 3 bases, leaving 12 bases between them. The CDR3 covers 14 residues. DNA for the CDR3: TGTGCCAGCAGTTTTAAGTTCGGGCACTACGAGCAGTACTTC. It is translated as CASSFKFGHYEQYF.